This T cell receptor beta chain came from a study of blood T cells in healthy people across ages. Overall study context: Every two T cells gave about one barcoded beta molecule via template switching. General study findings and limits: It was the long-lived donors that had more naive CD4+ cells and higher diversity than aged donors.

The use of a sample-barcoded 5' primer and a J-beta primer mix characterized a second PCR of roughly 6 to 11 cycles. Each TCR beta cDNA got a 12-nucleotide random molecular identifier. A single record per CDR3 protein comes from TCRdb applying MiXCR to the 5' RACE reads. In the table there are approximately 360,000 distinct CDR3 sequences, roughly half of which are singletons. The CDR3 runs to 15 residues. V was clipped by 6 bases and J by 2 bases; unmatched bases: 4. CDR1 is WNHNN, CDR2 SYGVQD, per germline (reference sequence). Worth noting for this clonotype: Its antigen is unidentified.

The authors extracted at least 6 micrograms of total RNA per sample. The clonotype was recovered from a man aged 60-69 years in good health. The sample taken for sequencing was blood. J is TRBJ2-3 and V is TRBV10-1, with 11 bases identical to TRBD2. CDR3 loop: CASRGTSGSTDTQYF. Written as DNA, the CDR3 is TGCGCCAGCAGGGGGACTAGCGGATCCACAGATACGCAGTATTTT.